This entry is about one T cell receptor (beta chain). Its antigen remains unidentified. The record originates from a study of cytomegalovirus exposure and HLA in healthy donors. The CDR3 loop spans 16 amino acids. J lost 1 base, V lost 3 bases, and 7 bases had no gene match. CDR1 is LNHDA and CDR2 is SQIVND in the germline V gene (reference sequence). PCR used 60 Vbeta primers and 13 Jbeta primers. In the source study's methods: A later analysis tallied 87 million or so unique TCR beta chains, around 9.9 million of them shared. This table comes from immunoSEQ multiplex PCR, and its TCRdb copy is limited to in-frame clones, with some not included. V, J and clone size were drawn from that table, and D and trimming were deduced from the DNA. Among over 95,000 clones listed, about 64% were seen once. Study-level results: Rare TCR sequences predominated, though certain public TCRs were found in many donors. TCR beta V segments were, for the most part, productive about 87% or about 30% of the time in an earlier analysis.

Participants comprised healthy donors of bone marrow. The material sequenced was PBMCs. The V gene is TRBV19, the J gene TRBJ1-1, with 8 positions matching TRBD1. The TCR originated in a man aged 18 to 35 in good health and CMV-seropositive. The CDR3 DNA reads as TGTGCCAGTAGTATCGGCAGACAGGGGAGGAACACTGAAGCTTTCTTT. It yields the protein CASSIGRQGRNTEAFF.